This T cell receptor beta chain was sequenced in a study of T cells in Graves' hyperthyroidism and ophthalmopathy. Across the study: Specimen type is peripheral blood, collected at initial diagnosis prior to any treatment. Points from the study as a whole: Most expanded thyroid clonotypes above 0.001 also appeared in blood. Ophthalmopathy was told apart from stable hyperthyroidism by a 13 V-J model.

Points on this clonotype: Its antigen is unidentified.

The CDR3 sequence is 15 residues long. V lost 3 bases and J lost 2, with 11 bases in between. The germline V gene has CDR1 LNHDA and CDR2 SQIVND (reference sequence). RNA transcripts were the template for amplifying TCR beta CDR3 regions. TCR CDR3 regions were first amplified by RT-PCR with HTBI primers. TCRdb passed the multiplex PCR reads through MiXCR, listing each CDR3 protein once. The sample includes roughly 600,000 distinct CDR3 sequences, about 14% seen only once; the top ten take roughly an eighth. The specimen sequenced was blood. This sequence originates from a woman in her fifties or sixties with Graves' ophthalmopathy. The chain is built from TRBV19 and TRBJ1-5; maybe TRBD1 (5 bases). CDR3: CASSIAKGGNQPQHF. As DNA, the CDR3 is TGTGCCAGTAGTATCGCAAAAGGGGGCAATCAGCCCCAGCATTTT.